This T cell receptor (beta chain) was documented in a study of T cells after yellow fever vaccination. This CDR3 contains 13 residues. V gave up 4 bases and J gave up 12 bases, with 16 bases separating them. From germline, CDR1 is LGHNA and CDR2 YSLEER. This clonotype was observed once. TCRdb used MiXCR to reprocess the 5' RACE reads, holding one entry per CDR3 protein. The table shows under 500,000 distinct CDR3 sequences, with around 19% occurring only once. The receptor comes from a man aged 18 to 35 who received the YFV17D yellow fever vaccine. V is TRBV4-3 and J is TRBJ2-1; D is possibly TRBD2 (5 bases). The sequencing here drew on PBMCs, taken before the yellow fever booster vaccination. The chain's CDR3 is CASSRGSQELQFF. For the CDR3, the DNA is TGCGCCAGCAGCCGTGGGAGCCAGGAATTGCAGTTCTTC.